This TCR beta chain was identified during a study of blood T cells in healthy people across ages. There are 16 residues in the CDR3. V was cut by 1 base and J by 9 bases, with 16 bases left in between. Germline V lookup: CDR1 LGHDT, CDR2 YNNKEL (reference sequence). This clonotype was picked up a small number of times. A second PCR of 7 to 11 cycles used a sample-barcoded 5' primer and a J-beta primer mix. TCRdb called the 5' RACE reads again in MiXCR, with one record for every CDR3 protein. The repertoire holds some 1,000,000 distinct CDR3 sequences, with around 25% as singletons. This sample also belongs to another study, concerning T cells of mothers and their children.

This clonotype was sampled from a girl aged 2 to 10 in good health. The sequencing input was blood. The J gene is TRBJ1-6, the V gene TRBV3-1; a possible D gene is TRBD1 (5 bases). The CDR3 bases are TGTGCCAGCAGCCAAGTAGGGGTGGCACCCTTTTCACCCCTCCACTTT. This encodes CASSQVGVAPFSPLHF.